The source of this T cell receptor beta chain is a study of early T cells in non-severe SARS-CoV-2 infection. This clonotype was detected ten times or more. V trimming: 2 bases; J trimming: 9 bases; junction bases outside the gene matches: 3. The CDR3 is made up of 15 amino acids. The germline V gene encodes CDR1 SGHTA and CDR2 FQGTGA. Separate cDNA molecules each had unique molecular identifiers attached to them. MiXCR was run by TCRdb on the 5' RACE reads, yielding one entry per CDR3 protein. The profile shows 30,000 to 35,000 distinct CDR3 sequences, over 6.5% of them singletons. The material sequenced was whole blood. The rearrangement uses TRBV7-3 and TRBJ2-1, with 14 nucleotides matching TRBD2. This clonotype originated in an adult who was a healthcare worker with PCR-confirmed SARS-CoV-2 infection or an uninfected control (not recorded which). Here the CDR3 reads CASSLGTSGSSEQFF. CDR3 in DNA: TGTGCCAGCAGCTTAGGGACTAGCGGGAGTAGTGAGCAGTTCTTC.